One and the same sample provided the 6 T cell receptor beta chains below, sequenced in a study of blood T cell repertoires in COVID-19. The data were produced by immunoSEQ multiplex PCR, yet TCRdb's version contains in-frame clones alone and is incomplete. This table holds under 300,000 clones, approximately 83% found once. Material: PBMCs or T cells enriched from blood (not recorded which). These receptors were obtained from a man in his forties or fifties who had recovered from COVID-19.

V usage is TRBV29-1 and J usage is TRBJ2-7, with 9 bases matching TRBD1. The trim removed 6 bases at V and 4 bases at J, leaving 10 bases unmatched. The CDR3 has 14 amino acids. From germline, CDR1 is SQVTM and CDR2 ANQGSEA. As DNA, the CDR3 is TGCAGCGTGGGAATGGGACAGGGTTTATACGAGCAGTACTTC. It specifies CSVGMGQGLYEQYF.

This clone is a singleton in its sample. The chain links TRBV5-6 to TRBJ1-6; TRBD1 is a possible D gene (5 bases). The CDR3 length is 14 residues. V dropped 1 base and J dropped 6 bases, with 8 bases sitting between them. Germline V CDR1 and CDR2: SGHDT, YYEEEE. CDR3 DNA sequence: TGTGCCAGCAGCTTGCGGCAGGGTAATTCACCCCTCCACTTT. Translated: CASSLRQGNSPLHF.

This chain uses TRBV15 with TRBJ1-1, with TRBD1 matching 9 bases. V gave up 3 bases and J gave up 9 bases; unmatched junction bases: 5. Germline values: CDR1 LNHNV, CDR2 YYDKDF (reference sequence). The CDR3 extends over 13 amino acids. The CDR3 coding sequence is TGTGCCACCAGCAGCACCGGGACAGGGAAAGCTTTCTTT. It codes for CATSSTGTGKAFF.

This chain joins TRBV15 and TRBJ2-7, with 8 bases lining up with TRBD1. Germline V gene data show CDR1 as LNHNV and CDR2 as YYDKDF (reference sequence). This CDR3 comprises 15 residues. The V and J ends lost 2 bases and 2 bases, in that order; junction bases with no gene match: 5. The chain's CDR3 is CATSRQGAITYEQYF. The CDR3 region has the DNA TGTGCCACCAGCAGACAGGGGGCTATAACCTACGAGCAGTACTTC.

CDR3 sequence (DNA): TGTGCCAGCAGTCACAGGGGTGGGAGCAATCAGCCCCAGCATTTT. Its translation: CASSHRGGSNQPQHF. The chain links TRBV3-1 (or the pseudogene TRBV3-2) to TRBJ1-5, with TRBD1 matching 7 bases. Trimming took 6 bases from V and 1 from J; bases not matched to a gene: 6. The germline CDR1 and CDR2 sequences are LGHDT and YNNKEL (reference sequence). The CDR3 is 15 amino acids.

The chain carries TRBV7-9 and TRBJ2-1, with TRBD2 matching over 10 bases. Looked up from germline, CDR1 is SEHNR and CDR2 is FQNEAQ (reference sequence). The CDR3 sequence is 16 residues long. Trimming cost V 8 bases and J 4 bases; bases outside gene matches: 11. The DNA of the CDR3 is TGTGCCAGCCCCCGGGATCGGACTAGCGGTTACAATGAGCAGTTCTTC. Translated: CASPRDRTSGYNEQFF.